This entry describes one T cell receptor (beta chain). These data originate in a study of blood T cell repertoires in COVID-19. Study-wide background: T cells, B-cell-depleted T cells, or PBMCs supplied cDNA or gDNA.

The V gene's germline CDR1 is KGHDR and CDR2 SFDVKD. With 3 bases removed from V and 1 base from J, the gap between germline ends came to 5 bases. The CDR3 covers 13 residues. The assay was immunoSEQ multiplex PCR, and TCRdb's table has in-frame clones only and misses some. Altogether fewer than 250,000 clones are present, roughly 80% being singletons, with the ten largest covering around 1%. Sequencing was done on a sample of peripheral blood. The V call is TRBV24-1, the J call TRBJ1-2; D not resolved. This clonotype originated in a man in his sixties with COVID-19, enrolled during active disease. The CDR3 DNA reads TGTGCCACCAGTGATGGCGGTAACTATGGCTACACCTTC. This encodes CATSDGGNYGYTF.